This TCR beta chain was captured in a study of blood T cell repertoires in COVID-19. TCRdb's table, derived via immunoSEQ multiplex PCR, lists solely in-frame clones and lacks some. This table holds approximately 280,000 clones, roughly nine tenths found once. Participants' own reports of clinical history determined their cohort assignment. Either two negative PCRs, clearance, or symptom resolution qualified Cohort 3 donors as recovered. V shed 0 bases and J 10 bases; nucleotides not matched to a gene: 3. Germline V gene data show CDR1 as KGHSH and CDR2 as LQKENI. The CDR3 loop spans 14 amino acids. The chain recombines TRBV18 with TRBJ1-6, with TRBD1 matching over 7 bases. Material for sequencing was PBMCs or T cells enriched from blood (not recorded which). This TCR was sampled from a young woman who had recovered from COVID-19. The CDR3 DNA reads TGTGCCAGCTCACCACCAGGGGGCTGGTCACCCCTCCACTTT. Translation: CASSPPGGWSPLHF.